The clone carrying this T cell receptor (beta chain) was seen a handful of times. This sample was included in a study of response to subunit inactivated influenza vaccine. The CDR3 is 13 amino acids. J gave up 3 bases and V 3 bases, and 0 bases lay outside the gene matches. The germline CDR1 and CDR2 sequences are SGDLS and YYNGEE. TCRdb reprocessed the RT-PCR reads via MiXCR and lists one record per CDR3 protein. The table lists 500,000 to 650,000 distinct CDR3 sequences, 7.6% of them singletons. The sequenced sample was PBMCs from blood, obtained around 25 months after vaccination. The source is a man between 50 and 70 years old who received an inactivated influenza vaccine. The V and J genes are TRBV9 and TRBJ2-5; TRBD2 matches 9 bases. The CDR3 sequence is CASSGTSEETQYF. The CDR3 DNA is TGTGCCAGCAGCGGGACTAGCGAAGAGACCCAGTACTTC.